The 18 T cell receptor beta chains given below trace back to one sample, sequenced in a study of cytomegalovirus exposure and HLA in healthy donors. PCR used 60 Vbeta primers and 13 Jbeta primers. This table comes from immunoSEQ multiplex PCR, and its TCRdb copy is limited to in-frame clones, with some not included. The profile covers some 130,000 clones, with 70% to 80% appearing a single time and about 3.4% taken by the ten largest. Sequenced material: PBMCs. The receptors here all came from a female donor in good health and CMV-seronegative.

The V and J genes are TRBV6-5 and TRBJ1-2; tentatively, D is TRBD1 (6 bases). Germline values: CDR1 MNHEY, CDR2 SVGAGI. CDR3 length: 12 residues. V lost 7 bases and J lost 8, with 14 bases in between. The CDR3 reads CASKGTNQGYTF. CDR3 DNA: TGTGCCAGCAAAGGGACAAATCAAGGCTACACCTTC.

The chain employs TRBV5-4 and TRBJ1-2; 9 bases match TRBD1. Germline trimming cut 2 bases from V and 5 bases from J; bases unmatched to any gene: 7. Germline assignment: CDR1 SGHNT and CDR2 YYREEE (reference sequence). The CDR3 is 15 amino acids. This CDR3 reads CASSFGTGKEYGYTF. CDR3 nucleotide sequence: TGTGCCAGCAGCTTCGGGACAGGGAAGGAGTATGGCTACACCTTC.

The genes are TRBV7-2 and TRBJ1-2, with D tentatively TRBD1 (5 bases). CDR1 is SGHTA, CDR2 FQGNSA, per germline. The V and J ends lost 5 bases and 8 bases respectively, with 15 bases between them. The CDR3 runs to 13 residues. CDR3 loop: CASSVQGRDGYTF. The CDR3 coding sequence is TGTGCCAGCAGCGTCCAGGGAAGAGACGGCTACACCTTC.

V is TRBV21-1 and J is TRBJ1-5. TRBV21-1 is flagged as a pseudogene. This CDR3 comprises 14 residues. CDR3 amino acids: CASILMRRAQPQHF. The CDR3 DNA sequence: TGTGCCAGCATCCTCATGCGGCGGGCTCAGCCCCAGCATTTT.

This chain connects TRBV19 to TRBJ2-5, with D perhaps TRBD1 (6 bases). The CDR3 covers 14 residues. Germline-derived CDR1 and CDR2 are LNHDA and SQIVND (reference sequence). Deletions cut 8 bases from V and 4 bases from J, with 17 bases between. CDR3 sequence: CASRPRGSLETQYF. CDR3 nucleotide sequence: TGTGCCAGTCGCCCCAGGGGATCCTTAGAGACCCAGTACTTC.

J is TRBJ2-1 and V is TRBV20-1; D is unclear. In germline, CDR1 is DFQATT, CDR2 SNEGSKA (reference sequence). The CDR3 is 11 amino acids. V was cut by 1 base and J by 5 bases, with 3 bases left in between. The chain's CDR3 is CSARAHNEQFF. The CDR3 coding sequence is TGCAGTGCTAGAGCTCACAATGAGCAGTTCTTC.

The J gene is TRBJ2-7, the V gene TRBV29-1; 10 nucleotides line up with TRBD1. The CDR3 consists of 11 residues. The V gene's germline CDR1 is SQVTM and CDR2 ANQGSEA. J lost 5 bases, V lost 7 bases, and 2 bases had no gene match. The chain's CDR3 is CSAGTGDEQYF. CDR3 nucleotide sequence: TGCAGCGCCGGGACAGGGGACGAGCAGTACTTC.

This clone showed up just once. This chain connects TRBV5-6 to TRBJ1-2, with D perhaps matching TRBD1 (5 bases). CDR3 length equals 17 residues. The V end lost 4 bases, the J end lost 0 bases, and 19 bases lay between the germline ends. Germline V gene lookup returns CDR1 SGHDT and CDR2 YYEEEE. The CDR3 nucleotides are TGTGCCAGCAGCGGGATGGTTACAGGCGTAGCTAACTATGGCTACACCTTC. This gives the protein CASSGMVTGVANYGYTF.

This chain joins TRBV5-4 and TRBJ2-2; tentatively, D is TRBD1 (5 bases). The CDR3 runs 14 residues. Germline-derived CDR1 and CDR2 are SGHNT and YYREEE (reference sequence). V was shortened by 2 bases and J by 4 bases, with 9 bases between the two germline ends. The chain's CDR3 is CASSFRQSTGELFF. The CDR3, as DNA: TGTGCCAGCAGCTTTAGACAGAGCACCGGGGAGCTGTTTTTT.

The chain has TRBV19 and TRBJ1-2; D might be TRBD1 (6 bases). The CDR3 loop spans 13 amino acids. CDR1 is LNHDA, CDR2 SQIVND, per germline (reference sequence). The V and J ends lost 5 bases and 2 bases respectively, with 9 bases between them. In DNA, the CDR3 is TGTGCCAGTAGTCCAGGGGTAAACTATGGCTACACCTTC. Its translation is CASSPGVNYGYTF.

The chain joins TRBV5-1 to TRBJ1-1, with a possible D match to TRBD1 (6 bases). Germline V CDR1 and CDR2: SGHRS, YFSETQ. V lost 4 bases and J lost 4, with 11 bases in between. The CDR3 extends over 13 amino acids. CDR3 amino acids: CASSQQGGTEAFF. The CDR3, as DNA: TGCGCCAGCAGCCAACAGGGCGGCACTGAAGCTTTCTTT.

The chain combines TRBV28 with TRBJ2-1; D call uncertain. The CDR3 loop spans 11 amino acids. Germline V gene sequence: CDR1 MDHEN, CDR2 SYDVKM. V was shortened by 8 bases and J by 4 bases, with 6 bases between the two germline ends. The CDR3 DNA reads as TGTGCCAGCGCAACATACAATGAGCAGTTCTTC. The encoded protein is CASATYNEQFF. The entire variable domain, with the rest obtained from reference TRBV28 and TRBJ2-1, is as follows: DVKVTQSSRYLVKRTGEKVFLECVQDMDHENMFWYRQDPGLGLRLIYFSYDVKMKEKGDIPEGYSVSREKKERFSLILESASTNQTSMYLCASATYNEQFFGPGTRLTVL.

A word on this clone: The sample carries other DNA sequences with the same CDR3. The rearrangement links TRBV5-6 to TRBJ2-5; D uncertain. The J call is doubtful: the DNA matches TRBJ2-7 better. CDR3 length equals 11 residues. Germline CDR1 reads SGHDT; CDR2 reads YYEEEE. The CDR3 here is CASSSSYEQYF. CDR3 coding DNA: TGTGCCAGCAGCTCCTCATACGAGCAGTACTTC.

In the case of this clone: The sample carries other DNA sequences with the same CDR3. The chain joins TRBV5-1 to TRBJ2-3; TRBD2 agrees at 12 bases. Germline-derived CDR1 and CDR2 are SGHRS and YFSETQ. CDR3 length: 16 amino acids. Trimming at V came to 4 bases and at J to 0 bases, leaving 3 bases not matched to a gene. The CDR3 DNA reads TGCGCCAGCAGCCTCGGACTAGCGGGGAGCACAGATACGCAGTATTTT. Its translation: CASSLGLAGSTDTQYF.

This clone was detected only a few times. This chain links TRBV7-9 with TRBJ2-7; D gene uncertain. V was cut by 5 bases and J by 4 bases, with 9 bases left in between. CDR3 size: 12 residues. CDR1 and CDR2 (germline): SEHNR, FQNEAQ (reference sequence). Here the CDR3 reads CASSPAQYEQYF. CDR3 coding DNA: TGTGCCAGCAGCCCCGCCCAGTACGAGCAGTACTTC.

This chain links TRBV18 with TRBJ2-5; 10 nucleotides line up with TRBD2. Germline lookup yields CDR1 KGHSH and CDR2 LQKENI. The CDR3 is made up of 13 amino acids. The V segment lost 5 bases and the J segment 5 bases; nucleotides outside the gene matches: 2. This CDR3 is CASSRLAGETQYF. CDR3 in DNA: TGTGCCAGCTCAAGACTAGCGGGCGAGACCCAGTACTTC.

The chain employs TRBV20-1 and TRBJ2-5, with unresolved D. The germline gives CDR1 DFQATT, CDR2 SNEGSKA (reference sequence). V was trimmed by 1 base and J by 6 bases, leaving 6 bases between them. The CDR3 runs 11 residues. The CDR3 DNA reads TGCAGTGCTAGAGTAAGCCAGACCCAGTACTTC. Amino acids: CSARVSQTQYF.

The chain combines TRBV30 with TRBJ2-3, with D perhaps matching TRBD2 (6 bases). Trimming left V 1 base short and J 13 bases short, with 15 bases between. The germline V gene encodes CDR1 GTSNPN and CDR2 SVGIG (reference sequence). CDR3 length: 12 residues. CDR3: CAWSESASGEYF. The CDR3 DNA reads TGTGCCTGGAGTGAATCGGCCTCGGGGGAGTATTTT.